This TCR beta chain is drawn from a study of T cell responses to AZD1222 COVID-19 vaccine. Concerning this clone: Its antigen is currently unknown.

The CDR3 is 14 amino acids. The V gene's germline CDR1 is ENHRY and CDR2 SYGVKD. V dropped 6 bases and J dropped 4; count of bases not matched to a gene: 5. Study-level points and caveats: Epitopes outside B.1.351 and B.1.1.7 mutated regions reportedly drew nearly half of spike TCRs. After the peak T cell response, and only then, were repertoires sampled. The study found Spike-specific TCR breadth and depth rose after two AZD1222 doses.

The assay was immunoSEQ multiplex PCR, and TCRdb's table has in-frame clones only and misses some. The sample carries some 130,000 clones, about 93% recorded once. This rearrangement joins TRBV10-3 to TRBJ1-5; 8 bases agree with TRBD1. This receptor was taken from an adult who received the AZD1222 COVID-19 vaccine. Sequenced here: peripheral blood, sampled 28 days after the second AZD1222 dose. Here the CDR3 reads CAISATGVNQPQHF. The CDR3 DNA reads TGTGCCATCAGCGCGACAGGGGTAAATCAGCCCCAGCATTTT.